One sample yielded the 21 T cell receptor beta chains listed below, sequenced in a study of blood T cell repertoires in COVID-19. The table came from immunoSEQ multiplex PCR; TCRdb's copy has only in-frame clones and leaves some out. The data contain some 290,000 clones, around nine tenths of them singletons. Source material: peripheral blood. The source is a woman younger than 45 with COVID-19, enrolled during active disease.

This clone is a singleton in its sample. The chain links TRBV2 to TRBJ2-3; 8 positions match TRBD1. This CDR3 has 14 residues. Germline loops: CDR1 SNHLY, CDR2 FYNNEI. V was clipped by 8 bases and J by 2 bases; unmatched bases: 6. CDR3 residues: CASRWDRTTDTQYF. DNA of the CDR3: TGTGCCAGCCGGTGGGACAGGACCACAGATACGCAGTATTTT.

This clone was picked up many times. The rearrangement uses TRBV28 and TRBJ1-5; weak D call: TRBD1 (5 bases). Trimming stripped 4 bases from V and 0 bases from J, with 7 bases between. From germline, CDR1 is MDHEN and CDR2 SYDVKM. CDR3 length equals 14 residues. In DNA, the CDR3 is TGTGCCAGCAGTTCCGGACATAGCAATCAGCCCCAGCATTTT. Its protein product is CASSSGHSNQPQHF.

This rearrangement joins TRBV13 to TRBJ2-7; D uncertain. Trimming stripped 7 bases from V and 5 bases from J, with 15 bases between. The germline CDR1 and CDR2 sequences are PRHDT and FYEKMQ (reference sequence). This CDR3 is 13 amino acids long. The CDR3 sequence: CASTDFRINEQYF. CDR3 nucleotide sequence: TGTGCCAGCACCGACTTCCGCATAAACGAGCAGTACTTC.

This rearrangement joins TRBV28 to TRBJ1-4; the match to TRBD1 covers 8 bases. The CDR3 loop spans 15 amino acids. Germline V gives CDR1 MDHEN, CDR2 SYDVKM. The V gene end was trimmed by 7 bases and the J gene end by 8 bases; junction bases not matched to a gene: 12. The CDR3 coding sequence is TGTGCCAGCACCGACACACAGGGGGGTAGGGAAAAACTGTTTTTT. Its protein is CASTDTQGGREKLFF.

This clone was picked up a small number of times. The CDR3 loop is CASSRLAGTGELFF. The CDR3 DNA sequence: TGTGCCAGCAGCCGACTAGCGGGGACCGGGGAGCTGTTTTTT. The gene calls are TRBV11-2 and TRBJ2-2; 11 bases line up with TRBD2. Germline V CDR1 and CDR2: SGHAT, FQNNGV. The junction had 1 base not matched to a gene; V was cut back by 5 bases and J by 5 bases. The CDR3 loop spans 14 amino acids. The full variable domain, with the rest looked up from reference TRBV11-2 and TRBJ2-2, is EAGVAQSPRYKIIEKRQSVAFWCNPISGHATLYWYQQILGQGPKLLIQFQNNGVVDDSQLPKDRFSAERLKGVDSTLKIQPAKLEDSAVYLCASSRLAGTGELFFGEGSRLTVL.

This sequence joins TRBV12-3 or TRBV12-4 and TRBJ2-3, with D unresolved. V lost 4 bases to trimming and J lost 2 bases, with 7 bases between them. CDR3 length: 13 residues. CDR3 nucleotides: TGTGCCAGCAGTTCCTTGTTCACAGATACGCAGTATTTT. It codes for CASSSLFTDTQYF.

Concerning this clone: A read error may produce the germline difference seen at one junction end. The chain combines TRBV18 with TRBJ2-7, with D possibly TRBD1 on 5 matching bases. CDR3 size: 14 residues. Germline values: CDR1 KGHSH, CDR2 LQKENI. The CDR3 is CASSSTAEARQTDF. CDR3 bases: TGTGCCAGCTCATCCACAGCTGAGGCTAGACAGACGGACTTC.

The chain joins TRBV23-1 to TRBJ2-1; TRBD2 agrees at 9 bases. TRBV23-1 is labeled an ORF, and its function is uncertain. CDR3 length equals 17 residues. Unmatched junction bases numbered 9, after V lost 0 bases and J lost 6 bases. The CDR3 here is CASSQSVSRTSANEQFF. Here the CDR3 DNA reads TGCGCCAGCAGTCAATCTGTCTCCAGGACTAGCGCCAATGAGCAGTTCTTC.

This clone was observed a single time. The chain joins TRBV13 to TRBJ1-2, with D tentatively TRBD1 (6 bases). Trimming took 1 base from V and 7 from J, leaving 7 bases between them. Germline CDR1 reads PRHDT; CDR2 reads FYEKMQ (reference sequence). CDR3 length: 12 residues. Here the CDR3 DNA reads TGTGCCAGCAGCTTAGACAGGGCTGGCTACACCTTC. This translates into CASSLDRAGYTF.

Only one count was recorded for this clone. One end of the junction does not line up with germline, which may come from a read error. The rearrangement links TRBV6-1 to TRBJ2-7; tentatively, D is TRBD2 (6 bases). The CDR3 has 11 residues. The germline gives CDR1 MNHNS, CDR2 SASEGT. The CDR3 is CASSEVGTGVF. CDR3 nucleotide sequence: TGTGCCAGCAGTGAAGTGGGAACGGGGGTCTTC.

V gene TRBV15 combines with J gene TRBJ1-5, with 7 positions matching TRBD1. V was pared by 1 base and J by 6 bases, with 9 bases of the junction left unmatched. CDR3 length equals 16 residues. In germline, CDR1 is LNHNV, CDR2 YYDKDF (reference sequence). The chain's CDR3 is CATSRGGANRGQPQHF. The CDR3, as DNA: TGTGCCACCAGCAGAGGGGGGGCCAACAGGGGTCAGCCCCAGCATTTT.

The chain recombines TRBV10-2 with TRBJ2-3; D might be TRBD1 (6 bases). The CDR3 is 13 amino acids. V lost 9 bases and J 3 bases, leaving 13 bases between the germline ends. Germline CDR1 reads WSHSY; CDR2 reads SAAADI. The CDR3 DNA is TGCGCCAGTAAACCTGGACAGACAGATACGCAGTATTTT. It translates to CASKPGQTDTQYF.

The J gene is TRBJ1-1, the V gene TRBV7-9, with D tentatively TRBD1 (5 bases). This CDR3 has 14 amino acids. The V gene lost 2 bases and the J gene lost 4 bases, with 11 bases spanning the gap. The germline V gene has CDR1 SEHNR and CDR2 FQNEAQ (reference sequence). CDR3 nucleotides: TGTGCCAGCAGCTTATCGGTCGGGGGCACTGAAGCTTTCTTT. This encodes CASSLSVGGTEAFF.

This clone was observed once. This chain links TRBV6-6 with TRBJ2-7, with 9 nucleotides matching TRBD1. V lost 8 bases and J lost 1; bases outside the gene matches: 6. This CDR3 has 14 residues. Germline assignment: CDR1 MNHNY and CDR2 SVGAGI (reference sequence). CDR3 in DNA: TGTGCCAGCCTAGAGACAGGGGGGTCCTACGAGCAGTACTTC. It is translated as CASLETGGSYEQYF.

V is TRBV9 and J is TRBJ1-2; no firm D call. CDR3 length: 15 amino acids. Germline V gives CDR1 SGDLS, CDR2 YYNGEE. Trimming left V 0 bases short and J 7 bases short, with 16 bases between. CDR3 in DNA: TGTGCCAGCAGCGTAGCACAGACGGGAGCTGGTGGCTACACCTTC. Translating gives CASSVAQTGAGGYTF.

The chain recombines TRBV5-4 with TRBJ1-1, with 7 nucleotides matching TRBD1. CDR3 length: 13 residues. Germline V gene sequence: CDR1 SGHNT, CDR2 YYREEE (reference sequence). V lost 5 bases to trimming and J lost 6 bases; unmatched junction nucleotides: 7. The CDR3 nucleotides read TGTGCCAGCAGTCAGACAGGGACGGCTGAAGCTTTCTTT. It specifies CASSQTGTAEAFF. The full variable domain, with the rest looked up from reference TRBV5-4 and TRBJ1-1, is ETGVTQSPTHLIKTRGQQVTLRCSSQSGHNTVSWYQQALGQGPQFIFQYYREEENGRGNFPPRFSGLQFPNYSSELNVNALELDDSALYLCASSQTGTAEAFFGQGTRLTVV.

This chain uses TRBV6-1 with TRBJ2-7, with D hard to call. V lost 2 bases, J lost 5 bases, and 19 bases lay in between. CDR1 and CDR2 from the germline V gene are MNHNS and SASEGT. The CDR3 has 16 residues. The CDR3 sequence: CASSESSSSVSNEQYF. The CDR3 DNA reads as TGTGCCAGCAGTGAAAGTTCCTCATCGGTATCGAACGAGCAGTACTTC.

V usage is TRBV5-1 and J usage is TRBJ2-2; D might be TRBD1 (6 bases). The CDR3 has 16 amino acids. V was shortened by 4 bases and J by 4 bases, with 17 bases between the two germline ends. Germline V gene data show CDR1 as SGHRS and CDR2 as YFSETQ. The CDR3 sequence: CASSKGVRGTTGELFF. The CDR3, as DNA: TGCGCCAGCAGCAAGGGAGTCAGGGGAACCACCGGGGAGCTGTTTTTT.

The rearrangement joins TRBV28 to TRBJ1-3; D is uncertain. The CDR3 contains 13 residues. The V end lost 3 bases, the J end lost 4 bases, and 7 bases lay between the germline ends. Germline V gene sequence: CDR1 MDHEN, CDR2 SYDVKM. The CDR3 is CASSLRAGNTIYF. The CDR3, as DNA: TGTGCCAGCAGTTTGAGGGCCGGAAACACCATATATTTT.

The rearrangement uses TRBV18 and TRBJ2-5; 8 bases map to TRBD1. V lost 1 base and J lost 5; bases outside the gene matches: 6. This CDR3 comprises 15 residues. Germline loops: CDR1 KGHSH, CDR2 LQKENI. Written as DNA, the CDR3 is TGTGCCAGCTCACCACGGCGGGACAGGACGGAGACCCAGTACTTC. Protein: CASSPRRDRTETQYF. The complete variable domain, with remaining parts taken from reference TRBV18 and TRBJ2-5, reads NAGVMQNPRHLVRRRGQEARLRCSPMKGHSHVYWYRQLPEEGLKFMVYLQKENIIDESGMPKERFSAEFPKEGPSILRIQQVVRGDSAAYFCASSPRRDRTETQYFGPGTRLLVL.

This chain connects TRBV30 to TRBJ1-3; D remains unclear. CDR1 is GTSNPN and CDR2 is SVGIG in the germline V gene (reference sequence). The length of the CDR3 is 14 residues. The ends were cut back, 5 bases at V and 0 bases at J, with 11 bases in the middle. The CDR3 loop is CAWGPGISGNTIYF. The DNA of the CDR3 is TGTGCCTGGGGTCCCGGGATCTCTGGAAACACCATATATTTT. Complete variable domain (other parts from reference TRBV30 and TRBJ1-3): SQTIHQWPATLVQPVGSPLSLECTVEGTSNPNLYWYRQAAGRGLQLLFYSVGIGQISSEVPQNLSASRPQDRQFILSSKKLLLSDSGFYLCAWGPGISGNTIYFGEGSWLTVV.